This T cell receptor (beta chain) was captured by sequencing in a study of T-cell memory formation after mild COVID-19. TCRalpha and TCRbeta libraries used 5'RACE with constant-segment primers and UMIs. TCRdb independently ran MiXCR on the 5' RACE reads; one entry per CDR3 protein. The sample comprises 100,000 or so distinct CDR3 sequences, more than 9.5% of which are singletons, and approximately 40% rests with the top ten. After removal of 3 bases from V and 5 bases from J, the junction contained 6 bases not matched to a gene. This CDR3 has 15 residues. Germline V gene data show CDR1 as LGHNA and CDR2 as YSLEER. In this sample, this clonotype turned up a few times.

The chain combines TRBV4-3 with TRBJ2-2; TRBD1 aligns across 7 bases. The sequencing sample was made of PBMCs or a T cell subset sorted from them (not recorded which). The source of this sequence is a man younger than 30 who had mild COVID-19 (a few samples of this study predate the infection). Cell type and time point are not known. CDR3 amino acids: CASSQRTGLTGELFF. The CDR3 coding sequence is TGCGCCAGCAGCCAGAGGACAGGTTTAACCGGGGAGCTGTTTTTT.